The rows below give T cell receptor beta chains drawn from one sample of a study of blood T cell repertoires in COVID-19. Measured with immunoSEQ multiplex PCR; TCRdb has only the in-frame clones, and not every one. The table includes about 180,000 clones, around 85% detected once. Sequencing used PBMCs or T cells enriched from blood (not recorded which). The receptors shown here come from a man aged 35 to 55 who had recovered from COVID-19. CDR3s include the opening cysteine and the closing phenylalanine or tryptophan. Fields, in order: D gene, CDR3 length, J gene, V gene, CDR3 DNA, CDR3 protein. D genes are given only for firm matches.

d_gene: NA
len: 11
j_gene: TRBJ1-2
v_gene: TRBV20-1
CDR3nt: TGCGGGCAAAGGCCGCCCTCAGGCTACACCTTC
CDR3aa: CGQRPPSGYTF

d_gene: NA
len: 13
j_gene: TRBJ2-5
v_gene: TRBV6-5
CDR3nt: TGTGCCAGCAGTCCAGGATCCGTTGAGACCCAGTACTTC
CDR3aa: CASSPGSVETQYF

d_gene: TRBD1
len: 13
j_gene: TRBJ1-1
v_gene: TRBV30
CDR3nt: TGTGCCTGGAGCCGCACAGGGGCCCCTGAAGCTTTCTTT
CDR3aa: CAWSRTGAPEAFF

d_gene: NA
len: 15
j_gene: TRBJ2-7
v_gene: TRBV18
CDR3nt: TGTGCCAGCTCACCCCTACTAGCAAGCTGGGGCGAGCAGTACTTC
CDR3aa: CASSPLLASWGEQYF

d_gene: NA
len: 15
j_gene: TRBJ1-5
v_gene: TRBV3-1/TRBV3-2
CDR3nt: TGTGCCAGCAGCCAGAACCTAGAGAGCAATCAGCCCCAGCATTTT
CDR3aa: CASSQNLESNQPQHF

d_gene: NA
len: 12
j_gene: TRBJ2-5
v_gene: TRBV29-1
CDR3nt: TGCAGCGTCCGTAGCGGACAAGAGACCCAGTACTTC
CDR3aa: CSVRSGQETQYF

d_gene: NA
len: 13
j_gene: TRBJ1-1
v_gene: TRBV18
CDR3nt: TGTGCCAGCTCACCGAAGTCGGGGGGTGAAGCTTTCTTT
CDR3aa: CASSPKSGGEAFF

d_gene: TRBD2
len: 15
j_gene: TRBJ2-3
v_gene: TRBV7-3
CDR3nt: TGTGCCAGCAGCGTAGCGGGAGGGCCCGCAGATACGCAGTATTTT
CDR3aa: CASSVAGGPADTQYF

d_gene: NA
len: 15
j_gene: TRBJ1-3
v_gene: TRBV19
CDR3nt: TGTGCCAGTAGTTTCACCGGGGACACTGGAAACACCATATATTTT
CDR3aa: CASSFTGDTGNTIYF

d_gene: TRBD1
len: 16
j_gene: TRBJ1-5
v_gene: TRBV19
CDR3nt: TGTGCCAGTAGTTCGGTAACAGGGGGCGGCAATCAGCCCCAGCATTTT
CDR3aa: CASSSVTGGGNQPQHF

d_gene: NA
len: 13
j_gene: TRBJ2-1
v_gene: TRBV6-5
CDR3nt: TGTGCCAGCGTTCGAAATGCGGTAGATGAGCAGTTCTTC
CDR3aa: CASVRNAVDEQFF

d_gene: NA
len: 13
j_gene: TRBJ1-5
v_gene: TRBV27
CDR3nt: TGTGCCAGCAGTTGGAGGGCCGATGAGCCCCAGCATTTT
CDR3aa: CASSWRADEPQHF